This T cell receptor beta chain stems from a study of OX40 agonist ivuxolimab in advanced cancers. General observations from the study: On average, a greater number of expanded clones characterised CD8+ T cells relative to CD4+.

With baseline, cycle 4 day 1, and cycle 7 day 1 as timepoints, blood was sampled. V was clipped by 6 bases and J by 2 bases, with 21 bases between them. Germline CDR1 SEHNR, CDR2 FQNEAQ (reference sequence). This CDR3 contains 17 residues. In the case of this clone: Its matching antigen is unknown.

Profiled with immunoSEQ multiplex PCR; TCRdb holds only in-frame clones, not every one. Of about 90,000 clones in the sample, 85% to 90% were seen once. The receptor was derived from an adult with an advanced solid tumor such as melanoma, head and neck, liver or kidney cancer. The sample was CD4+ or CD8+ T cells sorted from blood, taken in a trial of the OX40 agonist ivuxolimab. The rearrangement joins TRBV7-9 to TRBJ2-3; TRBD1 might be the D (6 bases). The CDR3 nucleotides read TGTGCCAGCAGACCTATCAATACAGGGCCCCACACAGATACGCAGTATTTT. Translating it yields CASRPINTGPHTDTQYF.